The next 32 T cell receptor beta chains were all read from a single sample in a study of cytomegalovirus exposure and HLA in healthy donors. The PCR used 60 Vbeta and 13 Jbeta primers. Measured with immunoSEQ multiplex PCR; TCRdb has only the in-frame clones, and not every one. The sample records about 130,000 clones, around 81% being singletons. The sequencing input was PBMCs. Source of these receptors: a man aged 18 to 29 in good health and CMV-seronegative.

V and J are TRBV7-3 and TRBJ2-7; tentative D call: TRBD1 (5 bases). From germline, CDR1 is SGHTA and CDR2 FQGTGA. The CDR3 loop spans 14 amino acids. V was trimmed by 5 bases and J by 3 bases, leaving 14 bases between them. The CDR3 DNA reads as TGTGCCAGCAGCCAGGGCGCCGGTAACTACGAGCAGTACTTC. Its protein is CASSQGAGNYEQYF.

The rearrangement joins TRBV30 to TRBJ1-2; D unresolved. The CDR3 is made up of 13 amino acids. V was pared by 2 bases and J by 0 bases, with 7 bases between. CDR1 GTSNPN and CDR2 SVGIG come from the germline V gene (reference sequence). The CDR3 protein is CAWSPIANYGYTF. The CDR3 DNA sequence: TGTGCCTGGAGTCCCATAGCTAACTATGGCTACACCTTC.

The J gene is TRBJ1-4, the V gene TRBV5-1; TRBD1 is a possible D gene (5 bases). The CDR3 covers 14 residues. Looked up from germline, CDR1 is SGHRS and CDR2 is YFSETQ. V was trimmed by 0 bases and J by 7 bases, leaving 10 bases between them. CDR3: CASSLGQGGEKLFF. In DNA form, the CDR3 reads TGCGCCAGCAGCTTGGGTCAGGGCGGTGAAAAACTGTTTTTT.

This chain joins TRBV19 and TRBJ2-5, with TRBD1 matching over 9 bases. The ends lost 4 bases at V and 2 bases at J; junction bases unmatched: 5. CDR1 LNHDA and CDR2 SQIVND come from the germline V gene (reference sequence). The CDR3 sequence is 15 residues long. The DNA of the CDR3 is TGTGCCAGTAGTAGGACAGGGGTTTGGCAAGAGACCCAGTACTTC. Translating it yields CASSRTGVWQETQYF.

The genes are TRBV30 and TRBJ2-1; D is undetermined. Germline V gene lookup returns CDR1 GTSNPN and CDR2 SVGIG (reference sequence). This CDR3 comprises 13 residues. The germline V and J ends were trimmed by 2 bases and 7 bases, with 12 bases remaining between them. DNA for the CDR3: TGTGCCTGGAGTCGGAGTAGTGAAAATGAGCAGTTCTTC. Protein product: CAWSRSSENEQFF.

The chain joins TRBV9 to TRBJ2-3; D uncertain. CDR1 is SGDLS and CDR2 is YYNGEE in the germline V gene. Trimming removed 2 bases from V and 2 bases from J, with 12 bases in between. The CDR3 runs 15 residues. The CDR3 DNA reads as TGTGCCAGCAGCGTCTTCGGCGGCGCCACAGATACGCAGTATTTT. Translating it yields CASSVFGGATDTQYF.

The V gene is TRBV2, the J gene TRBJ1-1, with TRBD1 matching 9 bases. This CDR3 spans 17 amino acids. Germline-derived CDR1 and CDR2 are SNHLY and FYNNEI. Trimming removed 7 bases from V and 6 bases from J; junction bases left unmatched: 18. This CDR3 reads CASTRRTGVPVFAEAFF. Here the CDR3 DNA reads TGTGCCAGCACCCGAAGGACAGGGGTACCGGTTTTCGCTGAAGCTTTCTTT.

This chain uses TRBV6-6 with TRBJ1-5, with D unclear. Trimming shortened V by 3 bases and J by 0 bases, and 12 bases separated the two germline ends. Germline assignment: CDR1 MNHNY and CDR2 SVGAGI (reference sequence). This CDR3 comprises 16 residues. CDR3 amino acids: CASSYATDYSNQPQHF. The DNA for the CDR3 is TGTGCCAGCAGTTATGCGACGGACTATAGCAATCAGCCCCAGCATTTT.

The chain recombines TRBV25-1 with TRBJ1-1, with D unresolved. V lost 5 bases and J 6 bases, leaving 13 bases between the germline ends. Looked up from germline, CDR1 is MGHDK and CDR2 is SYGVNS. The CDR3 length is 13 residues. CDR3 nucleotide sequence: TGTGCCAGCAGTTCCCAGGAGGTGCCTGAAGCTTTCTTT. Residues: CASSSQEVPEAFF.

V gene TRBV7-3 combines with J gene TRBJ2-5; D is unclear. The CDR3 is made up of 13 amino acids. Germline V gives CDR1 SGHTA, CDR2 FQGTGA. The V end was cut by 5 bases, the J end by 4 bases, with 11 bases between. The CDR3 is CASSGGPGETQYF. The CDR3 DNA reads TGTGCCAGCAGCGGTGGGCCAGGAGAGACCCAGTACTTC.

The chain couples TRBV30 to TRBJ1-6; 8 bases map to TRBD1. Germline V lookup: CDR1 GTSNPN, CDR2 SVGIG (reference sequence). V lost 8 bases and J lost 7; bases outside the gene matches: 4. The CDR3 is 12 residues long. CDR3 sequence reads: CAGRTGNSPLHF. The CDR3 nucleotides read TGTGCCGGAAGGACAGGGAATTCACCCCTCCACTTT.

A few counts support this clone. V usage is TRBV30 and J usage is TRBJ1-2, with D unclear. Deletions cut 2 bases from V and 2 bases from J, with 15 bases between. CDR1 is GTSNPN, CDR2 SVGIG, per germline (reference sequence). The CDR3 covers 15 residues. Written as DNA, the CDR3 is TGTGCCTGGAGTCCCGGAGGGATAGGGAACTATGGCTACACCTTC. Its translation is CAWSPGGIGNYGYTF.

The CDR3 DNA reads as TGTGCCAGTAGTATCCTAGGACGGTCCCCTAGAGGGGGTGGTCAGCCCCAGCATTTT. Its protein is CASSILGRSPRGGGQPQHF. The gene calls are TRBV19 and TRBJ1-5; tentatively, D is TRBD1 (6 bases). With 3 bases removed from V and 6 bases from J, the gap between germline ends came to 27 bases. The CDR3 totals 19 residues. Germline values: CDR1 LNHDA, CDR2 SQIVND (reference sequence).

The chain carries TRBV7-9 and TRBJ1-4; D remains unclear. This CDR3 is built from 14 residues. V was clipped by 2 bases and J by 0 bases, with 4 bases between them. Germline V lookup: CDR1 SEHNR, CDR2 FQNEAQ (reference sequence). CDR3 sequence: CASSLLSTNEKLFF. As DNA, the CDR3 is TGTGCCAGCAGCTTACTGTCAACTAATGAAAAACTGTTTTTT. Combining the CDR3 with reference TRBV7-9 and TRBJ1-4 gives the whole variable domain DTGVSQNPRHKITKRGQNVTFRCDPISEHNRLYWYRQTLGQGPEFLTYFQNEAQLEKSRLLSDRFSAERPKGSFSTLEIQRTEQGDSAMYLCASSLLSTNEKLFFGSGTQLSVL.

The chain has TRBV27 and TRBJ2-7, with a weak D call TRBD1 (6 bases). The ends were cut back, 5 bases at V and 2 bases at J, with 22 bases in the middle. The CDR3 consists of 17 residues. Per germline, CDR1 MNHEY and CDR2 SMNVEV (reference sequence). In DNA form, the CDR3 reads TGTGCCAGCAGTCAAATCGCAGGGGCTTTTAAGCCCTACGAGCAGTACTTC. This codes for CASSQIAGAFKPYEQYF.

This CDR3 reads CASSKDRGYEQYF. The CDR3 DNA reads TGCGCCAGCAGTAAGGACAGGGGTTACGAGCAGTACTTC. V gene TRBV10-1 combines with J gene TRBJ2-7, with TRBD1 identical over 9 bases. Germline V gives CDR1 WNHNN, CDR2 SYGVQD (reference sequence). Trimming took 5 bases from V and 4 from J; bases not matched to a gene: 3. The CDR3 totals 13 residues.

The chain carries TRBV6-1 and TRBJ2-5; the match to TRBD2 covers 12 bases. CDR1 MNHNS and CDR2 SASEGT come from the germline V gene. The CDR3 runs 15 residues. Losses at the gene ends were 6 bases for V and 5 bases for J; bases not matched to a gene: 7. The CDR3 region is CASSPLAGGPETQYF. CDR3 nucleotides: TGTGCCAGCAGCCCTCTAGCGGGGGGGCCGGAGACCCAGTACTTC.

This clone is a singleton in its sample. The genes are TRBV25-1 and TRBJ2-3, with 16 bases aligning to TRBD2. CDR1 is MGHDK and CDR2 is SYGVNS in the germline V gene. The CDR3 has 17 residues. V was clipped by 6 bases and J by 2 bases; unmatched bases: 5. This chain's CDR3 is CASSHGTSGGVTDTQYF. In DNA, the CDR3 is TGTGCCAGCAGCCACGGGACTAGCGGGGGGGTCACAGATACGCAGTATTTT.

V usage is TRBV5-1 and J usage is TRBJ2-7; 12 bases fit TRBD2. CDR1 and CDR2 from the germline V gene are SGHRS and YFSETQ. Trimming took 0 bases from V and 4 from J; bases not matched to a gene: 14. The CDR3 is made up of 19 amino acids. The CDR3 region has the DNA TGCGCCAGCAGCTTGGGGCTAGCGGGGGGGCCGGGTGGCAGTTACGAGCAGTACTTC. Amino acids: CASSLGLAGGPGGSYEQYF.

This chain connects TRBV7-9 to TRBJ1-1; D not certain. This CDR3 region has 14 residues. With 2 bases removed from V and 10 bases from J, the gap between germline ends came to 17 bases. Germline CDR1 and CDR2: SEHNR and FQNEAQ (reference sequence). The DNA of the CDR3 is TGTGCCAGCAGCTTACTCGAACCTCAGGTAGGAGCTTTCTTT. It is translated as CASSLLEPQVGAFF.

The CDR3 sequence: CASSPGTGRNTEAFF. The CDR3 bases are TGTGCCAGCTCACCTGGGACAGGGAGGAACACTGAAGCTTTCTTT. The rearrangement joins TRBV18 to TRBJ1-1; 9 nucleotides line up with TRBD1. This CDR3 has 15 amino acids. Germline V gene sequence: CDR1 KGHSH, CDR2 LQKENI. The V segment lost 3 bases and the J segment 1 base; nucleotides outside the gene matches: 3. The full variable domain, completed using reference TRBV18 and TRBJ1-1, is NAGVMQNPRHLVRRRGQEARLRCSPMKGHSHVYWYRQLPEEGLKFMVYLQKENIIDESGMPKERFSAEFPKEGPSILRIQQVVRGDSAAYFCASSPGTGRNTEAFFGQGTRLTVV.

The chain joins TRBV7-2 to TRBJ1-2, with D maybe TRBD1 (6 bases). Germline lookup yields CDR1 SGHTA and CDR2 FQGNSA. This CDR3 is built from 15 residues. Deletions cut 5 bases from V and 0 bases from J, with 13 bases between. The CDR3 region is CASSTTDSSNYGYTF. The CDR3 DNA reads TGTGCCAGCAGCACAACGGACAGCTCTAACTATGGCTACACCTTC.

This sequence joins TRBV5-1 and TRBJ1-2; 10 bases are shared with TRBD1. The CDR3 runs 15 residues. Germline V lookup: CDR1 SGHRS, CDR2 YFSETQ. Trimming cost V 4 bases and J 7 bases; bases outside gene matches: 10. The CDR3 coding sequence is TGCGCCAGCAGCCCCCGACAGGGGGCTGAGGGTGGCTACACCTTC. It is translated as CASSPRQGAEGGYTF.

The chain is built from TRBV7-3 and TRBJ2-3, with D tentatively TRBD1 (5 bases). The germline V gene has CDR1 SGHTA and CDR2 FQGTGA. V dropped 3 bases and J dropped 6 bases, with 16 bases sitting between them. The CDR3 sequence is 15 residues long. The CDR3 bases are TGTGCCAGCAGCTTCGCCGACAGAGCCTTGGATACGCAGTATTTT. It is translated as CASSFADRALDTQYF.

Judged by abundance, this clone is medium-sized. V gene TRBV6-6 combines with J gene TRBJ1-1; D is uncertain. The CDR3 runs 13 residues. The germline gives CDR1 MNHNY, CDR2 SVGAGI (reference sequence). V was cut by 7 bases and J by 0 bases, with 9 bases left in between. CDR3 sequence: CASTRSLNTEAFF. The CDR3 DNA follows: TGTGCCAGCACCAGGTCCCTGAACACTGAAGCTTTCTTT.

The count of this clone is one. The genes are TRBV9 and TRBJ1-1, with D possibly matching TRBD1 (5 bases). The CDR3 length is 17 residues. The germline gives CDR1 SGDLS, CDR2 YYNGEE. The V and J ends lost 0 bases and 1 base respectively, with 16 bases between them. CDR3 in DNA: TGTGCCAGCAGCGTAGCAGGGCCCCCCGGGAGGAACACTGAAGCTTTCTTT. Translating gives CASSVAGPPGRNTEAFF.

This rearrangement joins TRBV6-1 to TRBJ1-6, with 8 bases that match TRBD1. This CDR3 has 16 residues. With 3 bases clipped from V and 2 bases from J, the junction kept 3 bases outside the gene matches. Germline assignment: CDR1 MNHNS and CDR2 SASEGT. The CDR3 here is CASSDRGPPYNSPLHF. The CDR3 DNA sequence: TGTGCCAGCAGTGACAGGGGGCCCCCCTATAATTCACCCCTCCACTTT.

The V and J genes are TRBV27 and TRBJ1-2; maybe TRBD1 (5 bases). V was shortened by 5 bases and J by 8 bases, with 18 bases between the two germline ends. Germline loops: CDR1 MNHEY, CDR2 SMNVEV (reference sequence). The CDR3 contains 14 residues. The CDR3 sequence is CASSLTGVPRGYTF. The CDR3 nucleotides are TGTGCCAGCAGTCTGACGGGGGTGCCTAGGGGCTACACCTTC.

The rearrangement uses TRBV12-5 and TRBJ1-1; 8 nucleotides agree with TRBD1. The CDR3 length is 19 residues. Germline CDR1 and CDR2: LGHNT and FRNRAP. V was pared by 2 bases and J by 1 base, with 15 bases of the junction left unmatched. CDR3 in DNA: TGTGCTAGTGGTTTGAGGCCCCTCTTGGGGACAGGAAGGAACACTGAAGCTTTCTTT. It is translated as CASGLRPLLGTGRNTEAFF.

The rearrangement uses TRBV5-1 and TRBJ2-3; 10 bases fit TRBD2. Germline V gives CDR1 SGHRS, CDR2 YFSETQ. V shed 4 bases, J shed 4 bases, and the junction held 9 bases outside the gene matches. The CDR3 is made up of 16 amino acids. CDR3 amino acids: CASSRTLAGDADTQYF. DNA for the CDR3: TGCGCCAGCAGCCGAACCCTAGCGGGGGACGCAGATACGCAGTATTTT.

The V gene is TRBV4-2, the J gene TRBJ2-1; D gene uncertain. The CDR3 runs to 12 residues. From germline, CDR1 is LGHNA and CDR2 YNFKEQ. V lost 0 bases, J lost 12 bases, and 9 bases lay in between. CDR3 residues: CASSQEVGRQFF. The CDR3 nucleotides read TGTGCCAGCAGCCAAGAGGTCGGTCGGCAGTTCTTC.

In the case of this clone: The sample has other DNA sequences that encode this CDR3 too. CDR3 amino acids: CASSIGTGTDTQYF. CDR3 in DNA: TGCGCCAGCAGCATAGGGACAGGGACAGATACGCAGTATTTT. This sequence joins TRBV5-1 and TRBJ2-3, with 9 bases identical to TRBD1. CDR1 is SGHRS and CDR2 is YFSETQ in the germline V gene. The CDR3 spans 14 residues. J gave up 3 bases and V 4 bases, and 3 bases lay outside the gene matches.